This T cell receptor beta chain was retrieved from a study of T cell responses to AZD1222 COVID-19 vaccine. Study-wide results and limits: Of spike-specific TCRs, nearly half reportedly target regions left unmutated in variants.

The protocol was immunoSEQ multiplex PCR, while the TCRdb copy is restricted to in-frame clones and leaves out a portion. The data hold approximately 110,000 clones, with roughly 90% observed a single time. A note on this clone: The antigen is unknown.

This TCR was recovered from an adult in good health. The sequencing used peripheral blood, collected on day 0 of AZD1222 vaccination.

The CDR3 nucleotides are TGTGCCAGCAGCTTAGAACCGTGGGGGAGAGGCTACACCTTC. Its protein is CASSLEPWGRGYTF. The J gene is TRBJ1-2, the V gene TRBV7-8; TRBD1 might be the D (5 bases). The CDR3 is 14 amino acids. Trimming left V 1 base short and J 8 bases short, with 14 bases between. Germline CDR1 and CDR2: SGHVS and FQNEAQ.